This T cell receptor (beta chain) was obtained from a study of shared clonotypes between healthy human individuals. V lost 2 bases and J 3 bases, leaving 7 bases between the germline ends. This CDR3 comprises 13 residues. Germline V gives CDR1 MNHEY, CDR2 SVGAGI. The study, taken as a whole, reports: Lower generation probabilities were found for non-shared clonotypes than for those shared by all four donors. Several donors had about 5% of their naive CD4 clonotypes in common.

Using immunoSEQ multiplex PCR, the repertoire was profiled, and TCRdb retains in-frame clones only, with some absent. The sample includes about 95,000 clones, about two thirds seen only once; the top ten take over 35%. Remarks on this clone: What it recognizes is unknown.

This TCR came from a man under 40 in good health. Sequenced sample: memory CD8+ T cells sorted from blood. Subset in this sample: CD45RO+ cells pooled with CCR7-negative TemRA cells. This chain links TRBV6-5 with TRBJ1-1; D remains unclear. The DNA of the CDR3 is TGTGCCAGCAGTTACAGGGCGGACACTGAAGCTTTCTTT. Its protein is CASSYRADTEAFF.